This section outlines one TCR beta chain sequence together with its context. The antigen remains undetermined. This CDR3 has 13 amino acids. V lost 5 bases to trimming and J lost 7 bases, with 12 bases between them. Germline loops: CDR1 SNHLY, CDR2 FYNNEI. The sample originates from a study of cytomegalovirus exposure and HLA in healthy donors. General study points: Reports credit the classifier with highly specific, highly sensitive diagnosis of cytomegalovirus status.

Among the 90 to 150 subjects of the validation cohort, separate from the roughly 700-subject first cohort, were the donors. Generated by immunoSEQ multiplex PCR, the TCRdb table keeps only in-frame clones and is missing some. This table has over 200,000 clones, 70% to 90% appearing once. The TCR sequence derives from a woman younger than 30 in good health and CMV-seronegative. Material: PBMCs. This rearrangement joins TRBV2 to TRBJ2-1; tentative D call: TRBD2 (5 bases). Here the CDR3 DNA reads TGTGCCAGCAGTCTCCTAGGCGGGAATGAGCAGTTCTTC. This gives the protein CASSLLGGNEQFF.